The T cell receptor (beta chain) under discussion was sequenced for a study of blood T cell repertoires in COVID-19. As for the study in general: T cells, B-cell-depleted T cells, or PBMCs provided the cDNA or gDNA that served as material.

V shed 6 bases and J shed 0 bases, with 13 bases lying between them. Per germline, CDR1 SGHTA and CDR2 FQGTGA. CDR3 length: 15 residues. Everyone who took part was roughly 18 to 89 years old, and they came from about 23 US areas. The repertoire was sequenced with immunoSEQ multiplex PCR; TCRdb's copy has only in-frame clones and lacks some. The sample holds approximately 260,000 clones, around 84% seen once. The sequencing sample was made of PBMCs or T cells enriched from blood (not recorded which). The origin of this receptor is a man in his thirties or forties with acute COVID-19. This chain connects TRBV7-3 to TRBJ2-3; D perhaps matches TRBD1 (7 bases). DNA of the CDR3: TGTGCCAGCAGTCTGGGGGGACAGAGCACAGATACGCAGTATTTT. Its protein is CASSLGGQSTDTQYF.